The next 24 T cell receptor beta chains were all read from a single sample in a study of identical twins (dated by TCRdb to the mid-2010s). Libraries were prepared through 5' RACE. The instrument was an Illumina HiSeq 2000. The raw public data were reprocessed by TCRdb itself: fastp quality trimming at Q25, MiXCR clonotype calling, in-frame beta chains only. Every CDR3 protein is listed once, alongside the most common genes and DNA of its rows. For this sample the table gives around 680,000 distinct CDR3 sequences, of which around 8.3% were detected only once. The biggest ten clones account for approximately 0.96% of the sample. A further study also used this sample, focusing on yellow fever vaccine responses in identical twins.

Sequencing was done on a sample of PBMCs. These receptors all stem from a woman aged 18-29 years in good health.

This chain joins TRBV18 and TRBJ1-3; TRBD1 might be the D (5 bases). V lost 5 bases to trimming and J lost 0 bases, with 14 bases between them. Germline V CDR1 and CDR2: KGHSH, LQKENI. The CDR3 loop spans 16 amino acids. CDR3 nucleotide sequence: TGTGCCAGCTCATCGAATATCCAGGGCTCTGGAAACACCATATATTTT. This codes for CASSSNIQGSGNTIYF.

Only a few counts were recorded for this clonotype. The chain carries TRBV3-1 and TRBJ2-2; TRBD1 agrees at 7 bases. Germline trimming cut 4 bases from V and 5 bases from J; bases unmatched to any gene: 7. The CDR3 has 15 amino acids. The germline CDR1 and CDR2 sequences are LGHDT and YNNKEL (reference sequence). CDR3 coding DNA: TGTGCCAGCAGCCCCCAGGGGGAACGGACCGGGGAGCTGTTTTTT. Amino acids: CASSPQGERTGELFF.

This clonotype appeared a few times. This chain connects TRBV6-2 or TRBV6-3 to TRBJ2-3; a possible D gene is TRBD2 (6 bases). There are 14 residues in the CDR3. Trimming removed 7 bases from V and 4 bases from J, with 15 bases in between. From germline, CDR1 is MNHEY and CDR2 SVGEGT. The CDR3 DNA reads as TGTGCCAGCACGTTGAGGAGGGTTTCAGATACGCAGTATTTT. Protein sequence: CASTLRRVSDTQYF.

This clonotype has a count of ten or more. The genes are TRBV6-2 or TRBV6-3 and TRBJ2-1; 13 bases map to TRBD2. The J segment lost 10 bases and the V segment lost 4 bases, leaving 7 bases of the junction unmatched. Germline CDR1 is MNHEY and CDR2 is SVGEGT. The CDR3 has 15 amino acids. CDR3 residues: CASSSLAGGPDEQFF. CDR3 nucleotide sequence: TGTGCCAGCAGTTCACTAGCGGGAGGGCCAGACGAGCAGTTCTTC.

V is TRBV4-3 and J is TRBJ1-2, with a weak D call TRBD1 (5 bases). The ends were cut back, 8 bases at V and 2 bases at J, with 15 bases in the middle. The CDR3 extends over 14 amino acids. Germline CDR1 LGHNA, CDR2 YSLEER. DNA for the CDR3: TGCGCCAGCGCTCAGACAGAGCTCAACTATGGCTACACCTTC. Protein product: CASAQTELNYGYTF.

V is TRBV20-1 and J is TRBJ2-7, with 7 bases that match TRBD1. CDR1 is DFQATT and CDR2 is SNEGSKA in the germline V gene (reference sequence). The CDR3 sequence is 13 residues long. Unmatched junction bases numbered 12, after V lost 6 bases and J lost 7 bases. CDR3 protein: CSANNRGWDEQYF. DNA of the CDR3: TGCAGTGCAAACAACAGGGGATGGGATGAGCAGTACTTC.

This clonotype was counted between two and nine times. The rearrangement uses TRBV29-1 and TRBJ2-7, with 7 bases lining up with TRBD2. Germline V gene sequence: CDR1 SQVTM, CDR2 ANQGSEA. J was trimmed by 2 bases and V by 4 bases; bases with no gene match: 8. The CDR3 length is 14 residues. For the CDR3, the DNA is TGCAGCGTTGTGAAGGCTAGCGGCCCCTACGAGCAGTACTTC. Protein sequence: CSVVKASGPYEQYF.

V is TRBV5-6 and J is TRBJ2-7; no firm D call. In germline, CDR1 is SGHDT, CDR2 YYEEEE. The CDR3 loop spans 13 amino acids. The ends were cut back, 1 base at V and 3 bases at J, with 8 bases in the middle. The CDR3 here is CASSLRTGYEQYF. CDR3 nucleotide sequence: TGTGCCAGCAGCTTGAGGACGGGCTACGAGCAGTACTTC.

In this sample, this clonotype turned up many times. This chain links TRBV4-3 with TRBJ1-4; TRBD1 might be the D (5 bases). Per the germline V gene, CDR1 is LGHNA and CDR2 is YSLEER. Deletions cut 1 base from V and 12 bases from J, with 12 bases between. The CDR3 length is 13 residues. The CDR3 sequence is CASSQGGGEQLFF. In DNA, the CDR3 is TGCGCCAGCAGCCAAGGAGGAGGGGAACAACTGTTTTTT.

Many counts were recorded for this clonotype. CDR3 in amino acids: CSAPGDTEAFF. The CDR3 bases are TGCAGTGCCCCAGGTGACACTGAAGCTTTCTTT. The chain carries TRBV20-1 and TRBJ1-1; no definite D call. The V end was cut by 6 bases, the J end by 3 bases, with 8 bases between. Germline values: CDR1 DFQATT, CDR2 SNEGSKA (reference sequence). This CDR3 has 11 residues.

The table lists this clonotype with a few counts. V and J are TRBV6-2 or TRBV6-3 and TRBJ2-7; 9 positions match TRBD1. This CDR3 is 16 amino acids long. V trimming: 5 bases; J trimming: 3 bases; junction bases outside the gene matches: 11. Germline V gene sequence: CDR1 MNHEY, CDR2 SVGEGT. CDR3 coding DNA: TGTGCCAGCAGTCCCGCACCGGGACAGGGAATCTACGAGCAGTACTTC. This gives the protein CASSPAPGQGIYEQYF.

This clonotype was detected only a few times. The chain recombines TRBV7-9 with TRBJ2-3; D gene uncertain. Trimming took off 9 bases at V and 0 bases at J, with 4 bases between the two ends. CDR3 length: 11 amino acids. Germline values: CDR1 SEHNR, CDR2 FQNEAQ (reference sequence). The CDR3 here is CASVSTDTQYF. CDR3 bases: TGTGCCAGTGTAAGCACAGATACGCAGTATTTT.

J is TRBJ2-1 and V is TRBV11-3, with D perhaps matching TRBD2 (6 bases). The V and J ends lost 7 bases and 9 bases respectively, with 16 bases between them. The CDR3 spans 13 residues. Germline assignment: CDR1 SGHNT and CDR2 YENEEA. In DNA, the CDR3 is TGTGCCAGCAAACGCGACGGGAGTTTTGAGCAGTTCTTC. It is translated as CASKRDGSFEQFF.

This chain joins TRBV27 and TRBJ1-4, with D unresolved. V gave up 6 bases and J gave up 1 base, with 9 bases separating them. Germline V gene sequence: CDR1 MNHEY, CDR2 SMNVEV (reference sequence). The CDR3 totals 14 residues. In DNA form, the CDR3 reads TGTGCCAGCAGCAACACTGTAACTAATGAAAAACTGTTTTTT. Residues: CASSNTVTNEKLFF.

This clonotype was observed at least ten times. The chain employs TRBV29-1 and TRBJ2-1; D is uncertain. The CDR3 totals 12 residues. Germline values: CDR1 SQVTM, CDR2 ANQGSEA. V was pared by 4 bases and J by 7 bases, with 11 bases between. As DNA, the CDR3 is TGCAGCGTTGGCCGGCCCCCAAATGAGCAGTTCTTC. It translates to CSVGRPPNEQFF.

This rearrangement joins TRBV12-3 or TRBV12-4 to TRBJ1-4, with D maybe TRBD1 (5 bases). The length of the CDR3 is 15 residues. V dropped 6 bases and J dropped 5 bases, with 16 bases sitting between them. CDR3 loop: CASRMNLGRNEKLFF. In DNA, the CDR3 is TGTGCCAGCAGGATGAACTTGGGGCGCAATGAAAAACTGTTTTTT.

This clonotype turned up a few times. The rearrangement links TRBV2 to TRBJ1-4; no reliable D call. V gave up 4 bases and J gave up 6 bases, with 9 bases separating them. The CDR3 is 13 residues long. CDR1 is SNHLY, CDR2 FYNNEI, per germline. The CDR3 loop is CASSVFTDEKLFF. In nucleotides, the CDR3 is TGTGCCAGCAGTGTCTTCACGGATGAAAAACTGTTTTTT.

This clonotype was observed a handful of times. The chain employs TRBV3-1 and TRBJ1-4; unclear D gene. CDR3 length equals 17 residues. The V gene's germline CDR1 is LGHDT and CDR2 YNNKEL (reference sequence). V lost 2 bases and J 5 bases, leaving 18 bases between the germline ends. CDR3 in amino acids: CASSQPGKQFENEKLFF. In DNA, the CDR3 is TGTGCCAGCAGCCAACCGGGAAAGCAGTTCGAAAATGAAAAACTGTTTTTT.

This chain uses TRBV29-1 with TRBJ2-1; TRBD2 agrees at 9 bases. This CDR3 region has 14 residues. The germline CDR1 and CDR2 sequences are SQVTM and ANQGSEA. After removal of 3 bases from V and 8 bases from J, the junction contained 8 bases not matched to a gene. The CDR3 DNA follows: TGCAGCGTTGAGAGAGCGGGAGGCCCAGATGAGCAGTTCTTC. Encoded protein: CSVERAGGPDEQFF.

The rearrangement joins TRBV19 to TRBJ2-1; D is undetermined. The CDR3 has 13 amino acids. Germline CDR1 is LNHDA and CDR2 is SQIVND (reference sequence). Trimming took 5 bases from V and 8 from J, leaving 13 bases between them. CDR3 bases: TGTGCCAGTAGTGATGGGCTCCCCTATGAGCAGTTCTTC. It specifies CASSDGLPYEQFF.

There are a few counts of this clonotype. V usage is TRBV4-2 and J usage is TRBJ2-6; 8 nucleotides line up with TRBD1. Per the germline V gene, CDR1 is LGHNA and CDR2 is YNFKEQ. There are 19 residues in the CDR3. Germline trimming cut 2 bases from V and 0 bases from J; bases unmatched to any gene: 9. CDR3 in DNA: TGTGCCAGCAGCCAAACGGGACAGGCGTTCAACTCTGGGGCCAACGTCCTGACTTTC. Its protein is CASSQTGQAFNSGANVLTF.

The chain employs TRBV7-2 and TRBJ2-5; 12 bases agree with TRBD2. With V trimmed by 4 bases and J by 6 bases, 6 bases remained unmatched. Germline V gives CDR1 SGHTA, CDR2 FQGNSA. The CDR3 extends over 15 amino acids. DNA of the CDR3: TGTGCCAGCAGCTCCACTAGCGGGGGGACCCAGACCCAGTACTTC. The encoded protein is CASSSTSGGTQTQYF.

This chain connects TRBV11-2 to TRBJ2-5; the match to TRBD1 covers 7 bases. Trimming removed 6 bases from V and 5 bases from J; junction bases left unmatched: 12. Germline CDR1 and CDR2: SGHAT and FQNNGV. The CDR3 is made up of 15 amino acids. In DNA form, the CDR3 reads TGTGCCAGCAGTCAAACAGGGGCCGTCCGGGAGACCCAGTACTTC. Translating it yields CASSQTGAVRETQYF. Together with reference TRBV11-2 and TRBJ2-5, the CDR3 gives the full variable domain: EAGVAQSPRYKIIEKRQSVAFWCNPISGHATLYWYQQILGQGPKLLIQFQNNGVVDDSQLPKDRFSAERLKGVDSTLKIQPAKLEDSAVYLCASSQTGAVRETQYFGPGTRLLVL.

The chain uses TRBV11-2 and TRBJ1-6, with TRBD1 identical over 9 bases. The germline gives CDR1 SGHAT, CDR2 FQNNGV. CDR3 size: 18 residues. V dropped 4 bases and J dropped 14; count of bases not matched to a gene: 21. The CDR3 is CASSSGERDRVSPWSLHF. The CDR3 DNA reads as TGTGCCAGCAGCTCTGGGGAGCGGGACAGGGTTAGCCCTTGGTCCCTCCACTTT.